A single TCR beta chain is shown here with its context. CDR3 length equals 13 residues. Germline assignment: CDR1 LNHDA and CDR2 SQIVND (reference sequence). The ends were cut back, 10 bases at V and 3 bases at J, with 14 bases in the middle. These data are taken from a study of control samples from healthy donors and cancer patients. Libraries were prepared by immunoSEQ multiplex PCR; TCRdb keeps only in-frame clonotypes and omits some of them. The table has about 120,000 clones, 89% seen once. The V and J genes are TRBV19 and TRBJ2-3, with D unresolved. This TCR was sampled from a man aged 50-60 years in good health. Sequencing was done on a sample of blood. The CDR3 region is CATRGRSTDTQYF. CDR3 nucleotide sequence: TGTGCCACCCGTGGCAGATCTACAGATACGCAGTATTTT.